A single sample gave rise to the 21 T cell receptor beta chains below, sequenced in a study of cytotoxic CD8 clonotypes in ibrutinib-treated CLL. Clones were read by immunoSEQ multiplex PCR, and TCRdb kept only the in-frame ones, dropping some. Here the sample spans about 300,000 clones, less than 85% being singletons. This specimen consisted of PBMCs, obtained at disease progression, from a patient treated with ibrutinib. The source is a human donor with chronic lymphocytic leukemia.

CDR3 sequence: CATSGDSTDTQYF. The CDR3 DNA sequence: TGTGCCACCAGTGGCGACTCCACAGATACGCAGTATTTT. V is TRBV15 and J is TRBJ2-3; the D is unclear. The CDR3 length is 13 residues. V lost 6 bases, J lost 2 bases, and 9 bases lay in between. Germline loops: CDR1 LNHNV, CDR2 YYDKDF (reference sequence).

The chain recombines TRBV19 with TRBJ1-2; D might be TRBD1 (5 bases). The germline V gene has CDR1 LNHDA and CDR2 SQIVND (reference sequence). Deletions cut 4 bases from V and 1 base from J, with 10 bases between. The CDR3 has 14 amino acids. The CDR3 DNA reads TGTGCCAGTAGTAGGGGACTGGATAACTATGGCTACACCTTC. This encodes CASSRGLDNYGYTF.

The CDR3 is CASSRHIQETQYF. CDR3 nucleotides: TGTGCCAGCTCCAGACATATCCAAGAGACCCAGTACTTC. The V and J genes are TRBV6-1 and TRBJ2-5; unclear D gene. CDR1 is MNHNS, CDR2 SASEGT, per germline. The V end was cut by 8 bases, the J end by 1 base, with 11 bases between. The CDR3 runs to 13 residues.

J is TRBJ1-4 and V is TRBV7-9; 9 bases are a match to TRBD1. J lost 7 bases, V lost 6 bases, and 6 bases had no gene match. CDR1 and CDR2 from the germline V gene are SEHNR and FQNEAQ (reference sequence). The CDR3 is 14 amino acids. CDR3: CASSPGTGSEKLFF. DNA of the CDR3: TGTGCCAGCAGTCCCGGGACAGGGAGTGAAAAACTGTTTTTT.

The V call is TRBV6-6, the J call TRBJ1-4; D is perhaps TRBD1 (5 bases). CDR3 length: 14 residues. Per the germline V gene, CDR1 is MNHNY and CDR2 is SVGAGI (reference sequence). The V end lost 2 bases, the J end lost 7 bases, and 11 bases lay between the germline ends. The CDR3 reads CASSYLGGGEKLFF. The DNA for the CDR3 is TGTGCCAGCAGTTACCTGGGGGGAGGTGAAAAACTGTTTTTT.

This clone has a handful of counts. The CDR3 DNA follows: TGCGCCAGCAGCCAAGAAAGGTTCGACAGGGGCTATGGCTACACCTTC. It specifies CASSQERFDRGYGYTF. The chain combines TRBV4-3 with TRBJ1-2; the match to TRBD1 covers 8 bases. The CDR3 has 16 amino acids. Germline CDR1 is LGHNA and CDR2 is YSLEER. J was trimmed by 4 bases and V by 0 bases; bases with no gene match: 7.

The chain has TRBV4-1 and TRBJ2-7, with D perhaps matching TRBD1 (6 bases). Germline CDR1 is MGHRA and CDR2 is YSYEKL. The V and J ends lost 5 bases and 3 bases respectively, with 8 bases between them. CDR3 length: 12 residues. DNA of the CDR3: TGCGCCAGCAGCGAAGGGGGCTACGAGCAGTACTTC. Protein product: CASSEGGYEQYF.

A few counts support this clone. This chain uses TRBV6-1 with TRBJ2-7, with 8 bases fitting TRBD2. V shed 4 bases and J 2 bases; nucleotides not matched to a gene: 1. The CDR3 runs 13 residues. The germline CDR1 and CDR2 sequences are MNHNS and SASEGT. CDR3 in amino acids: CASSGTSPYEQYF. In DNA form, the CDR3 reads TGTGCCAGCAGTGGGACTAGCCCCTACGAGCAGTACTTC.

This chain uses TRBV18 with TRBJ1-2; D is unresolved. Looked up from germline, CDR1 is KGHSH and CDR2 is LQKENI. This CDR3 has 15 amino acids. Trimming shortened V by 3 bases and J by 1 base, and 12 bases separated the two germline ends. DNA of the CDR3: TGTGCCAGCTCACCGGACCTGGGGATTAACTATGGCTACACCTTC. Translation gives CASSPDLGINYGYTF.

The genes are TRBV5-1 and TRBJ1-2, with 7 nucleotides matching TRBD1. Germline assignment: CDR1 SGHRS and CDR2 YFSETQ. CDR3 length: 15 amino acids. The V gene end was trimmed by 5 bases and the J gene end by 8 bases; junction bases not matched to a gene: 15. Here the CDR3 reads CASRRGTATHGGYTF. In DNA, the CDR3 is TGCGCCAGCAGGAGGGGGACAGCCACCCATGGGGGCTACACCTTC. The whole variable domain, filled in from reference TRBV5-1 and TRBJ1-2, reads KAGVTQTPRYLIKTRGQQVTLSCSPISGHRSVSWYQQTPGQGLQFLFEYFSETQRNKGNFPGRFSGRQFSNSRSEMNVSTLELGDSALYLCASRRGTATHGGYTFGSGTRLTVV.

The chain is built from TRBV29-1 and TRBJ2-7; D is possibly TRBD1 (7 bases). V was trimmed by 6 bases and J by 2 bases, leaving 14 bases between them. CDR3 length: 13 residues. In germline, CDR1 is SQVTM, CDR2 ANQGSEA. CDR3 sequence reads: CSVEGQTPYEQYF. For the CDR3, the DNA is TGCAGCGTGGAGGGACAGACGCCCTACGAGCAGTACTTC.

CDR3 DNA: TGTGCCAGCAGTTACGCGAGCGTTGAGGCTTTCTTT. Translating gives CASSYASVEAFF. The rearrangement links TRBV6-6 to TRBJ1-1, with D unresolved. Trimming shortened V by 2 bases and J by 11 bases, and 12 bases separated the two germline ends. Per the germline V gene, CDR1 is MNHNY and CDR2 is SVGAGI (reference sequence). The CDR3 consists of 12 residues.

The chain joins TRBV7-2 to TRBJ2-3; 10 bases match TRBD2. J gave up 4 bases and V 1 base, and 8 bases lay outside the gene matches. This CDR3 comprises 17 residues. The V gene's germline CDR1 is SGHTA and CDR2 FQGNSA. The CDR3 protein is CASSLVSGRAGADTQYF. DNA for the CDR3: TGTGCCAGCAGCTTAGTGAGCGGGAGGGCCGGGGCAGATACGCAGTATTTT.

The J gene is TRBJ1-6, the V gene TRBV5-1; D possibly corresponds to TRBD1 (5 bases). The ends were cut back, 0 bases at V and 7 bases at J, with 8 bases in the middle. The CDR3 is made up of 14 amino acids. The germline gives CDR1 SGHRS, CDR2 YFSETQ. The CDR3, as DNA: TGCGCCAGCAGCTTGGGGAGGGACAATTCACCCCTCCACTTT. This encodes CASSLGRDNSPLHF.

The chain joins TRBV5-1 to TRBJ2-1, with 10 nucleotides matching TRBD1. The J segment lost 3 bases and the V segment lost 3 bases, leaving 6 bases of the junction unmatched. The germline gives CDR1 SGHRS, CDR2 YFSETQ. The CDR3 has 16 amino acids. This CDR3 is CASSSIRDRGYNEQFF. CDR3 sequence (DNA): TGCGCCAGCAGCTCAATCCGGGACAGGGGCTACAATGAGCAGTTCTTC.

This sequence joins TRBV7-3 and TRBJ2-2; no clear D gene. CDR3 length equals 13 residues. Germline CDR1 is SGHTA and CDR2 is FQGTGA. V lost 2 bases and J lost 7, with 8 bases in between. CDR3 DNA sequence: TGTGCCAGCAGCTTAGGGGTGGTCGGGGAGCTGTTTTTT. Amino acids: CASSLGVVGELFF.

The chain uses TRBV7-8 and TRBJ2-5; D ambiguous. CDR3 size: 11 residues. Trimming left V 1 base short and J 8 bases short, with 5 bases between. Germline CDR1 and CDR2: SGHVS and FQNEAQ. The CDR3 region is CASSLVGTQYF. The CDR3 bases are TGTGCCAGCAGCTTAGTCGGTACCCAGTACTTC.

The rearrangement joins TRBV29-1 to TRBJ2-2; either TRBD1 or TRBD2 may supply D (6 bases each). The V end was cut by 6 bases, the J end by 5 bases, with 16 bases between. This CDR3 is 14 amino acids long. In germline, CDR1 is SQVTM, CDR2 ANQGSEA. The CDR3 loop is CSVGLGQTTGELFF. The CDR3 region has the DNA TGCAGCGTGGGACTTGGACAGACTACCGGGGAGCTGTTTTTT.

The chain is built from TRBV15 and TRBJ2-3; D is unclear. The CDR3 contains 13 residues. The V gene lost 5 bases and the J gene lost 11 bases, with 17 bases spanning the gap. Per germline, CDR1 LNHNV and CDR2 YYDKDF (reference sequence). CDR3 DNA sequence: TGTGCCACCAGCTCGAGAGCGCTCCCGCTGCAGTATTTT. Its translation is CATSSRALPLQYF.

This clone was detected a few times. CDR3 in DNA: TGCGCCAGCAGCCATGGAGGAGGGACTAGAATCAATGAGCAGTTCTTC. Protein sequence: CASSHGGGTRINEQFF. The chain combines TRBV5-1 with TRBJ2-1, with 8 bases lining up with TRBD2. After removal of 4 bases from V and 6 bases from J, the junction contained 12 bases not matched to a gene. The CDR3 runs to 16 residues. Germline CDR1 is SGHRS and CDR2 is YFSETQ. Complete variable domain (other parts from reference TRBV5-1 and TRBJ2-1): KAGVTQTPRYLIKTRGQQVTLSCSPISGHRSVSWYQQTPGQGLQFLFEYFSETQRNKGNFPGRFSGRQFSNSRSEMNVSTLELGDSALYLCASSHGGGTRINEQFFGPGTRLTVL.

The V call is TRBV7-8, the J call TRBJ1-1; D is possibly TRBD1 (5 bases). V was shortened by 1 base and J by 0 bases, with 9 bases between the two germline ends. The germline V gene has CDR1 SGHVS and CDR2 FQNEAQ. The CDR3 is 15 residues long. DNA for the CDR3: TGTGCCAGCAGCTTAGAGGGGCAGTTGAACACTGAAGCTTTCTTT. It encodes CASSLEGQLNTEAFF.